The source of this T cell receptor beta chain is a study of vaccination effects on CD4 cells after COVID-19. In the study overall: Vaccine administered to participants consisted of two doses of either BNT162b2 or mRNA-1273.

This clone turned up a few times. The antigen remains unidentified. The junction had 6 bases not matched to a gene; V was cut back by 1 base and J by 6 bases. The germline CDR1 and CDR2 sequences are MNHNS and SASEGT. The CDR3 has 15 residues. Clones were read by immunoSEQ multiplex PCR, and TCRdb kept only the in-frame ones, dropping some. The sample lists some 41,000 clones, under 70% occurring once. Pools of viral peptides were used by the ViraFEST assay to expand antigen-specific CD4+ T cells ahead of sequencing. Culturing for approximately 10 days preceded CD4+ T cell isolation. Vaccine recipients, nucleocapsid antibody negative, had no prior SARS-CoV-2 infection. For each well, roughly 2 million PBMC were cultured with around 10 IU/ml IL-2 and 9.5 to 10 ug/ml peptides. Half-medium changes using IL-2 medium occurred on days 3 and 7.

The sequencing here drew on CD4+ T cells from PBMCs cultured with HCoV-OC43 spike peptides, taken before COVID-19 vaccination. The subset here: HCoV-OC43 spike overlapping peptide pool stimulation. The chain joins TRBV6-1 to TRBJ2-5, with 9 bases aligning to TRBD1. The TCR sequence derives from a human donor who received a COVID-19 vaccine. The DNA for the CDR3 is TGTGCCAGCAGTGAAGTAGGGACAGGGCTGCAGACCCAGTACTTC. Residues: CASSEVGTGLQTQYF.